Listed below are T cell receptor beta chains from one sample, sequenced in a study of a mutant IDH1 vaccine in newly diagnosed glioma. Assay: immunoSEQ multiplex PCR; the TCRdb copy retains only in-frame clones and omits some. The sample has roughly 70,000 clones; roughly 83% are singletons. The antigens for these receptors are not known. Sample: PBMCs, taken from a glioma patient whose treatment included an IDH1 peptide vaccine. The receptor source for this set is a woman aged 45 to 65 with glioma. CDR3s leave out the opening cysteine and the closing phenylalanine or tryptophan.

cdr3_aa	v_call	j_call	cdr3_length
ASSSRRGDSNQPQH	TRBV19	TRBJ1-5	14
ASSLSRVGYEQY	TRBV5-6	TRBJ2-7	12
ASSQGGFQETQY	TRBV5-1	TRBJ2-5	12
ASSLTGGNTEAF	TRBV5-4	TRBJ1-1	12
AGGTGVAIQY	TRBV7-9	TRBJ2-4	10
ASSLDEVGQPQH	TRBV5-1	TRBJ1-5	12
ASSLEGGDTGELF	TRBV7-2	TRBJ2-2	13
ASSLAGRTTGELF	TRBV5-1	TRBJ2-2	13
ASSLPEGGDRGMSGELF	TRBV4-1	TRBJ2-2	17
ASSQDIGTTLSYEQY	TRBV4-1	TRBJ2-7	15
AISENFGSWEISQPQH	TRBV10-3	TRBJ1-5	16